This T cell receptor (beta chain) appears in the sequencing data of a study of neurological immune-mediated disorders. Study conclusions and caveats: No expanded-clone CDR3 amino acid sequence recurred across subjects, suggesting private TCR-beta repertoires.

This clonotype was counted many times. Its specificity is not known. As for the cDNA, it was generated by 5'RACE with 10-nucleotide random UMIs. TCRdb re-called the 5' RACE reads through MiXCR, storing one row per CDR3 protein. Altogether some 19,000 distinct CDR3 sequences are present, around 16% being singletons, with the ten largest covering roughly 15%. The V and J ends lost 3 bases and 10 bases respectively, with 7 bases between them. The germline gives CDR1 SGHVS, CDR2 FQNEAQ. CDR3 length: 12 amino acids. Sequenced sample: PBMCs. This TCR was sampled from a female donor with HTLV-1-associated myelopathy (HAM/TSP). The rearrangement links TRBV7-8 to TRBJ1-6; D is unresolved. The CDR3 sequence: CASSFRESPLHF. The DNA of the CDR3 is TGTGCCAGCAGCTTTCGGGAGTCACCCCTCCACTTT.